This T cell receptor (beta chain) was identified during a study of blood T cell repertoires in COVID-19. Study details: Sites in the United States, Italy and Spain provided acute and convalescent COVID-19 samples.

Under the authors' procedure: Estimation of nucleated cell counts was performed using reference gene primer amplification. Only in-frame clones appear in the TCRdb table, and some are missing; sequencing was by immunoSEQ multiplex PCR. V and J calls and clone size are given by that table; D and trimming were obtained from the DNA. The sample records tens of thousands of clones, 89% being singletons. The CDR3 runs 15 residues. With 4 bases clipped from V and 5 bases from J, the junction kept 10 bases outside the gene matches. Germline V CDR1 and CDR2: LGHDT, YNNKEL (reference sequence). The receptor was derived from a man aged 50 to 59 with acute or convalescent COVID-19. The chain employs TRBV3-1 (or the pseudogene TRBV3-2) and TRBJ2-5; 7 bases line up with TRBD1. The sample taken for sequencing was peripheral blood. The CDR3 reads CASSLSTGWEETQYF. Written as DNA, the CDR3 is TGTGCCAGCAGCCTTTCGACAGGGTGGGAGGAGACCCAGTACTTC.